One and the same sample provided the 25 T cell receptor beta chains below, sequenced in a study of tumor-infiltrating lymphocytes in primary liver carcinoma. Extraction also yielded germline DNA, while blood RNA was obtained from unsorted whole blood. Priming with a constant-region primer yielded TCR beta cDNA from roughly 0.45 ug total RNA. Three nested multiplex PCR rounds, a slightly modified ARM-PCR, produced the libraries for TCR beta. It was with TRBV1-TRBV30 forward primers and a C-beta reverse primer that the first two PCR rounds were run, at 10 to 11 cycles each. MiXCR, run by TCRdb on the multiplex PCR reads, gives a single entry per CDR3 protein. The table lists under 200,000 distinct CDR3 sequences, 65% of them singletons. Sequenced material: peripheral blood. All receptors derive from an older woman with primary liver carcinoma and hepatitis B virus infection.

With regard to this clonotype: This is likely a read error, given that the CDR3 carries no conserved phenylalanine or tryptophan at its end. The chain couples TRBV4-1 to TRBJ2-5; D is ambiguous. This CDR3 has 14 amino acids. Germline V gene sequence: CDR1 MGHRA, CDR2 YSYEKL. The CDR3 coding sequence is TGTGCCAGCAGCCCTGGAGCGTCCCAAGAGACCCAGTACCTC. This codes for CASSPGASQETQYL.

This clonotype has a single count. This may be a read error, as it is one base from a much larger clone. This sequence joins TRBV7-8 and TRBJ2-3; 7 bases map to TRBD1. CDR3 size: 17 residues. Germline values: CDR1 SGHVS, CDR2 FQNEAQ. The J segment lost 3 bases and the V segment lost 2 bases, leaving 11 bases of the junction unmatched. CDR3 nucleotides: TGTGCCAGCAGCTTACTATATAGAGGACAGGCTACAGATACGCAGTATTTT. Translated: CASSLLYRGQATDTQYF.

This clonotype came up many times. The chain is built from TRBV6-1 and TRBJ2-5, with a possible D match to TRBD2 (5 bases). Germline V gives CDR1 MNHNS, CDR2 SASEGT. Trimming removed 2 bases from V and 3 bases from J, with 10 bases in between. This CDR3 contains 14 residues. The CDR3 sequence: CASSENSVEETQYF. CDR3 nucleotides: TGTGCCAGCAGTGAAAATAGCGTAGAAGAGACCCAGTACTTC.

This clonotype was observed a single time. A much larger clone sits a single nucleotide away, making a read error possible. The CDR3 carries no conserved terminal phenylalanine or tryptophan, so it likely arises from a read error. V and J are TRBV12-3 or TRBV12-4 and TRBJ2-1; 7 nucleotides align to TRBD2. Losses at the gene ends were 8 bases for V and 2 bases for J; bases not matched to a gene: 9. This CDR3 region has 15 residues. The CDR3 region has the DNA TGTGCCAGCTTCTTTCGGAGCGGGGCCTACAATGAGCAGTTCATC. Encoded protein: CASFFRSGAYNEQFI.

Concerning this clonotype: A read error is possible here, since a much larger clone lies one base away. The chain couples TRBV10-1 to TRBJ1-5, with TRBD1 matching over 10 bases. This CDR3 is 13 amino acids long. J lost 4 bases, V lost 10 bases, and 4 bases had no gene match. Per the germline V gene, CDR1 is WNHNN and CDR2 is SYGVQD (reference sequence). The CDR3 bases are TGCGCCAACACGGGACAGGGGAATCAGCCCCAGCATTTT. Translation gives CANTGQGNQPQHF.

This clonotype is a singleton in its sample. The chain recombines TRBV11-2 with TRBJ1-4; 7 positions match TRBD1. Germline assignment: CDR1 SGHAT and CDR2 FQNNGV. The trim removed 7 bases at V and 0 bases at J, leaving 8 bases unmatched. This CDR3 has 16 amino acids. CDR3 region: CASNANRGSTNEKLFF. The CDR3, as DNA: TGTGCCAGCAACGCAAACAGGGGTTCAACTAATGAAAAACTGTTTTTT. The full variable domain, rest sourced from reference TRBV11-2 and TRBJ1-4, is EAGVAQSPRYKIIEKRQSVAFWCNPISGHATLYWYQQILGQGPKLLIQFQNNGVVDDSQLPKDRFSAERLKGVDSTLKIQPAKLEDSAVYLCASNANRGSTNEKLFFGSGTQLSVL.

This sequence joins TRBV28 and TRBJ1-2; D is unclear. The CDR3 contains 11 residues. V was clipped by 5 bases and J by 2 bases, with 3 bases between them. The germline gives CDR1 MDHEN, CDR2 SYDVKM. The CDR3 is CASSSNYGYTF. In nucleotides, the CDR3 is TGTGCCAGCAGTAGCAACTATGGCTACACCTTC.

The J gene is TRBJ2-1, the V gene TRBV24-1; D gene unclear. The CDR3 sequence is 12 residues long. Germline V gene lookup returns CDR1 KGHDR and CDR2 SFDVKD. V was trimmed by 10 bases and J by 5 bases, leaving 11 bases between them. CDR3 bases: TGTGCCACAGCTTGGGAAAACAATGAGCAGTTCTTC. Translating it yields CATAWENNEQFF.

Of note for this clonotype: Because it lacks the conserved phenylalanine or tryptophan at the end, this CDR3 is likely a read error. No DNA is shown, since the ends of the CDR3 on it are uncertain; the CDR3 is the one TCRdb lists. The chain uses TRBV5-4 and TRBJ1-1; the table's D call, TRBD1, has no DNA check behind it. The CDR3 length equals 14 residues, ends included. CDR1 is SGHNT, CDR2 YYREEE, per germline (reference sequence). CDR3 loop: CASSSGQAYTEVFS.

With regard to this clonotype: This CDR3 is missing its conserved last phenylalanine or tryptophan, likely due to a read error. The V gene is TRBV11-2, the J gene TRBJ2-7; tentative D call: TRBD2 (5 bases). The CDR3 sequence is 13 residues long. Germline loops: CDR1 SGHAT, CDR2 FQNNGV. This CDR3 is CASRLDPDYGQYL. CDR3 sequence (DNA): TGTGCCAGCAGGTTAGACCCCGACTACGGGCAGTACTTA.

Worth noting for this clonotype: Since no conserved phenylalanine or tryptophan closes the CDR3, a read error is the likely cause. The V and J genes are TRBV11-2 and TRBJ2-3; unclear D gene. CDR3 length: 15 residues. The V gene's germline CDR1 is SGHAT and CDR2 FQNNGV. V gave up 1 base and J gave up 0 bases, with 8 bases separating them. Written as DNA, the CDR3 is TGTGCCAGCAGCTTAGGGGATGGGAGCACAGATACGCAGTATTCT. Protein sequence: CASSLGDGSTDTQYS.

In the case of this clonotype: A junction boundary mismatches the germline segment, possibly from a read error. J is TRBJ1-1 and V is TRBV6-1, with TRBD1 as a possible D gene (5 bases). Germline-derived CDR1 and CDR2 are MNHNS and SASEGT. This CDR3 has 14 amino acids. CDR3 protein: CAGSGARGRTEALF. The DNA of the CDR3 is TGTGCCGGCAGTGGGGCCCGGGGTCGCACTGAAGCTCTCTTT.

For this clonotype: A much larger clone differs by one base, so this may be a read error. This rearrangement joins TRBV5-6 to TRBJ2-1; maybe TRBD2 (6 bases). Germline CDR1 SGHDT, CDR2 YYEEEE. The length of the CDR3 is 15 residues. This CDR3 reads CASSLIGSPVNEHFF. In nucleotides, the CDR3 is TGTGCCAGCAGCTTAATCGGGAGTCCGGTTAATGAGCACTTCTTC.

Turning to this clonotype: The junction shows a germline mismatch at one end, possibly a read error. CDR3 sequence: CAGSWGQGDTDTHYF. The CDR3 DNA sequence: TGTGCCGGCAGCTGGGGACAGGGGGATACAGATACGCACTATTTT. The chain couples TRBV11-1 to TRBJ2-3; 11 bases are a match to TRBD1. CDR1 and CDR2 (germline): SGHAT, FQDESV (reference sequence). There are 15 residues in the CDR3.

Many counts were recorded for this clonotype. The rearrangement links TRBV7-9 to TRBJ1-5; the D gene is possibly TRBD1 (5 bases). The CDR3 totals 14 residues. Deletions cut 6 bases from V and 7 bases from J, with 16 bases between. Germline CDR1 SEHNR, CDR2 FQNEAQ (reference sequence). Here the CDR3 DNA reads TGTGCCAGCAGTTCTACGGGGGGGGGGCAGCCCCAGCATTTT. It translates to CASSSTGGGQPQHF.

This clonotype has only a few counts. The V and J genes are TRBV25-1 and TRBJ2-3; possibly TRBD2 for D (5 bases). V lost 4 bases, J lost 5 bases, and 10 bases lay in between. Looked up from germline, CDR1 is MGHDK and CDR2 is SYGVNS. The CDR3 totals 13 residues. The CDR3 sequence: CASSVRAGDTQYF. As DNA, the CDR3 is TGTGCCAGCAGTGTACGGGCGGGAGATACGCAGTATTTT. The entire variable domain, with the rest obtained from reference TRBV25-1 and TRBJ2-3, is as follows: EADIYQTPRYLVIGTGKKITLECSQTMGHDKMYWYQQDPGMELHLIHYSYGVNSTEKGDLSSESTVSRIRTEHFPLTLESARPSHTSQYLCASSVRAGDTQYFGPGTRLTVL.

Ten or more counts support this clonotype. The gene calls are TRBV6-5 and TRBJ1-2; 10 nucleotides agree with TRBD1. V shed 7 bases and J 7 bases; nucleotides not matched to a gene: 9. The CDR3 runs to 14 residues. Germline assignment: CDR1 MNHEY and CDR2 SVGAGI. The CDR3 DNA is TGTGCCAGCACCCAGACAGGGGGCCTTTTTGGCTACACCTTC. It encodes CASTQTGGLFGYTF.

With respect to this clonotype: One junction end disagrees with the germline gene, perhaps due to a read error. The chain links TRBV11-2 to TRBJ2-6, with TRBD1 as a possible D gene (5 bases). From germline, CDR1 is SGHAT and CDR2 FQNNGV. The CDR3 is made up of 15 amino acids. The CDR3 DNA follows: TGTGCCGGCAGTCTACAGGTCTCTGGGGCCAACGTCCTGACTTTC. Translated, it gives CAGSLQVSGANVLTF.

As for this clonotype: This sequence may be a read error, since a much larger clone differs from it by one base. The chain links TRBV6-5 to TRBJ1-1, with a weak D call TRBD1 (5 bases). The CDR3 spans 14 residues. Trimming pared 7 bases from V and 4 bases from J, leaving 16 bases between. Germline CDR1 and CDR2: MNHEY and SVGAGI. The CDR3 nucleotides are TGTGCCAGCATCATGACAGTTTTGGGCACTGAAGCTTTCTTT. It codes for CASIMTVLGTEAFF.

In this sample, this clonotype turned up many times. The chain carries TRBV7-8 and TRBJ2-1, with 8 bases lining up with TRBD1. Germline V gene sequence: CDR1 SGHVS, CDR2 FQNEAQ. CDR3 length equals 17 residues. Trimming removed 2 bases from V and 6 bases from J; junction bases left unmatched: 12. The CDR3 protein is CASSLLARGRLGNEQFF. The CDR3 nucleotides are TGTGCCAGCAGCTTACTAGCCAGGGGGCGCTTGGGCAATGAGCAGTTCTTC.

This rearrangement joins TRBV11-2 to TRBJ2-7; D remains ambiguous. CDR3 length: 13 residues. V gave up 9 bases and J gave up 3 bases, with 15 bases separating them. The germline gives CDR1 SGHAT, CDR2 FQNNGV. The CDR3 region has the DNA TGTGCCAGTAGCCTTACTAAGTTCTACGAGCAGTACTTC. This gives the protein CASSLTKFYEQYF.

The J gene is TRBJ2-1, the V gene TRBV5-1; D possibly corresponds to TRBD1 (6 bases). Germline loops: CDR1 SGHRS, CDR2 YFSETQ. CDR3 length: 14 residues. Deletions cut 4 bases from V and 6 bases from J, with 14 bases between. The CDR3 DNA follows: TGCGCCAGCAGCATCGCGACAGGCCTCAATGAGCAGTTCTTC. Translated: CASSIATGLNEQFF.

This clonotype was seen only a few times. Given a much more abundant clone one base away, this may be a read error. The rearrangement uses TRBV29-1 and TRBJ1-2; D call uncertain. Germline values: CDR1 SQVTM, CDR2 ANQGSEA. With 4 bases removed from V and 5 bases from J, the gap between germline ends came to 20 bases. This CDR3 has 15 residues. CDR3 coding DNA: TGCAGCGTTGTTTTTCCGGGAAACCCTTGGTATGGCTACACCTTC. Translated, it gives CSVVFPGNPWYGYTF.

This clonotype was observed a single time. The V call is TRBV2, the J call TRBJ2-5, with 14 bases that match TRBD2. The germline V gene encodes CDR1 SNHLY and CDR2 FYNNEI. CDR3 size: 14 residues. The V and J ends lost 10 bases and 5 bases, in that order; junction bases with no gene match: 6. The CDR3 sequence is CATKGTSGSETQYF. CDR3 in DNA: TGTGCCACCAAAGGGACTAGCGGGAGTGAGACCCAGTACTTC.

A word on this clonotype: One base away lies a much larger clone, so this may be a sequencing read error. This chain uses TRBV10-3 with TRBJ2-1, with D perhaps matching TRBD2 (7 bases). The CDR3 consists of 18 residues. Between the trimmed V and J ends, which lost 2 bases and 5 bases, there was a span of 22 bases. Germline V gene data show CDR1 as ENHRY and CDR2 as SYGVKD. CDR3 coding DNA: TGTGCCATCAGTGAGCCCCGGGGGGCAGCGCGAGACCACAATGAGCAGTTCTTC. Protein sequence: CAISEPRGAARDHNEQFF.